The source of this T cell receptor beta chain is a study of cytomegalovirus exposure and HLA in healthy donors. The repertoire was sequenced with immunoSEQ multiplex PCR; TCRdb's copy has only in-frame clones and lacks some. This table has about 69,000 clones, roughly 93% appearing once. Germline CDR1 is LNHDA and CDR2 is SQIVND (reference sequence). CDR3 length: 14 residues. V shed 5 bases, J shed 4 bases, and the junction held 7 bases outside the gene matches. The chain joins TRBV19 to TRBJ1-2; 7 bases align to TRBD1. The sequencing input was PBMCs. This receptor was taken from a woman between 18 and 29 years old in good health and CMV-seronegative. CDR3 sequence reads: CASSLQGQPYGYTF. In nucleotides, the CDR3 is TGTGCCAGTAGTCTTCAGGGACAGCCCTATGGCTACACCTTC. Based on the CDR3 plus reference TRBV19 and TRBJ1-2, the full variable domain is DGGITQSPKYLFRKEGQNVTLSCEQNLNHDAMYWYRQDPGQGLRLIYYSQIVNDFQKGDIAEGYSVSREKKESFPLTVTSAQKNPTAFYLCASSLQGQPYGYTFGSGTRLTVV.